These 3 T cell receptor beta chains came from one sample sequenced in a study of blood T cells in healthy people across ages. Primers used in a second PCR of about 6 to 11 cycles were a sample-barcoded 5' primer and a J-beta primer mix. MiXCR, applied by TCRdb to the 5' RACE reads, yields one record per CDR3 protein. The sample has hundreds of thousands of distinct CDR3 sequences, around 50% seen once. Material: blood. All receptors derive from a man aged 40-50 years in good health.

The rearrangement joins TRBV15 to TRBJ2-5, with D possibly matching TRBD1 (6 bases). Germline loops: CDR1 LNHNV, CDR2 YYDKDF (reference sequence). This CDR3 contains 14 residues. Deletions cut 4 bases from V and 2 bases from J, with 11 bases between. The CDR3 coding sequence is TGTGCCACCAGCAAGCGGACAGTTCAAGAGACCCAGTACTTC. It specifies CATSKRTVQETQYF.

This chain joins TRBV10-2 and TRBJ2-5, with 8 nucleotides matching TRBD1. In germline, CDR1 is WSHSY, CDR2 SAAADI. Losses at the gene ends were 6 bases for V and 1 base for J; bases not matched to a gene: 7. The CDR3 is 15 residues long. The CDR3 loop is CASRLDRDSQETQYF. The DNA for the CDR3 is TGCGCCAGCAGACTGGACAGGGACAGCCAAGAGACCCAGTACTTC.

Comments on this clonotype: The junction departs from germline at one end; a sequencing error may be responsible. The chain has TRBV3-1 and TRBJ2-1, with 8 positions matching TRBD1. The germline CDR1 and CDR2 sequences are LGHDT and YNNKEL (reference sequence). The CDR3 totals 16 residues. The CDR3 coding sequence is TGTGCCAGCAGCCTAGGGACAGGCTTCTCCTACAATGAGCCGTTCTTC. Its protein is CASSLGTGFSYNEPFF.